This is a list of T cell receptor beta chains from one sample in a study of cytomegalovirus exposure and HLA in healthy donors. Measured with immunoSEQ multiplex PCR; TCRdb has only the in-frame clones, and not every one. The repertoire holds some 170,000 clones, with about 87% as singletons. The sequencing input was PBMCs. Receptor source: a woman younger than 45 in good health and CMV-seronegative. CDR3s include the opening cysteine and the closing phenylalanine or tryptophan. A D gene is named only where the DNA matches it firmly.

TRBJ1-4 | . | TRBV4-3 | CASSLGGTNNEKLFF
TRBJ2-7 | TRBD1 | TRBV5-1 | CASSLTGTGGYEQYF
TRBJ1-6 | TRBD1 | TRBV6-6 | CASSQLQGDNSPLHF
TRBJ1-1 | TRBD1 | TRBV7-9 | CASSLEGAGTEAFF
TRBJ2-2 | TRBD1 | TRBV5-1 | CAIRTGISTGELFF
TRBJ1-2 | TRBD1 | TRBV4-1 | CASSLLDRAQANYGYTF
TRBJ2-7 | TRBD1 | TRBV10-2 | CASKGRGHIEGSGSDGRFYEQYF
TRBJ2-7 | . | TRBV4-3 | CASSQVGFEQYF
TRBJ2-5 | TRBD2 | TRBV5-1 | CASRKPFTGGTQETQYF
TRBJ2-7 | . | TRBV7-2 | CASTPGRLYEQYF
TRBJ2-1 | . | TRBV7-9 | CASSLRDLDYNEQFF
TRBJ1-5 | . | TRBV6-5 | CASSYRGNQPQHF
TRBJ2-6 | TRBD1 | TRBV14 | CASVGQPSSGANVLTF
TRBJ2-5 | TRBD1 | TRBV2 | CASSPGTGAETQYF
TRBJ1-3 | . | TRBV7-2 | CASSLYSGNTIYF
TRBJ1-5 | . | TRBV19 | CASRWEGNQPQHF
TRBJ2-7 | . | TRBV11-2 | CASSDRPYYEQYF
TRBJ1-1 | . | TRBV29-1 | CSVASFTRNTEAFF
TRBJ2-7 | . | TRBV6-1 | CASNTGHEQYF
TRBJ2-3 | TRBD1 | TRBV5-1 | CASSLMTGSTDTQYF
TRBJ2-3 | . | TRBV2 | CASSQDSTDTQYF
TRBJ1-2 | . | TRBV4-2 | CASSLSAGAFDYGYTF
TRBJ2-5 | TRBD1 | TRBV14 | CASNGTGKVWTETQYF
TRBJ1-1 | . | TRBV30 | CAWMGRVGTEAFF
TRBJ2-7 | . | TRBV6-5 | CASSPAYEQYF
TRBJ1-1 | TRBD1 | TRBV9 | CASSVGGQGVTFF
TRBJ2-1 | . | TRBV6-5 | CASSIQSSYNEQFF
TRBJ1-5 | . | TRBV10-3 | CAISDSNRGQPQHF
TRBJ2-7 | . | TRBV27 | CASSFAGLRYEQYF
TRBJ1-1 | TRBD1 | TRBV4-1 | CASSQLGQGEAFF